This TCR beta chain comes out of a study of T cell clones after liver transplantation. Thawed unstimulated PBMCs were FACS-sorted by CD3, CD4 and CD8 into two populations. The CDR3 runs to 16 residues. Germline assignment: CDR1 LNHDA and CDR2 SQIVND (reference sequence). Losses at the gene ends were 3 bases for V and 2 bases for J; bases not matched to a gene: 7. Sequencing was performed with immunoSEQ multiplex PCR; in TCRdb, only in-frame clones are kept and a portion is missing. The sample holds around 43,000 clones; 86% are singletons and the top ten take about 2.5%. This receptor was obtained from a human patient who received a liver transplant. Some T cells may possibly be graft donor cells. The specimen comprised CD4+ T cells from blood, sampled 24 months after liver transplant. The chain carries TRBV19 and TRBJ1-3, with 7 bases aligning to TRBD1. The CDR3 loop is CASSILKTGPGNTIYF. CDR3 nucleotide sequence: TGTGCCAGTAGTATCCTTAAGACAGGGCCTGGAAACACCATATATTTT.